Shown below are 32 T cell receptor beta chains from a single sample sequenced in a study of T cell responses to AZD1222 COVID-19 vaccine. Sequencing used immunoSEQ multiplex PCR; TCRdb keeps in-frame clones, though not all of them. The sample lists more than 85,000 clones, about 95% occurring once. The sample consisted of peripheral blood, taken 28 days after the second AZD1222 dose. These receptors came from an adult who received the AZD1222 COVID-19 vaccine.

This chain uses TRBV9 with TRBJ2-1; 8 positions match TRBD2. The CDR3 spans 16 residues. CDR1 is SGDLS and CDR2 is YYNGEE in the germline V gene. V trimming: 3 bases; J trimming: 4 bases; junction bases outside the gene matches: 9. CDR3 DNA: TGTGCCAGCAGCGGATCGGGAGGGCCGCTGTACAATGAGCAGTTCTTC. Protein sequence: CASSGSGGPLYNEQFF.

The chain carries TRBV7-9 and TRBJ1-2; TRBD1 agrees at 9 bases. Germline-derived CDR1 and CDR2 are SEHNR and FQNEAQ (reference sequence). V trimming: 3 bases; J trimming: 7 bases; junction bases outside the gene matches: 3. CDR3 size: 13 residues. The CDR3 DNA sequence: TGTGCCAGCAGCTTCACAGGGGGCTTTGGCTACACCTTC. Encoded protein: CASSFTGGFGYTF.

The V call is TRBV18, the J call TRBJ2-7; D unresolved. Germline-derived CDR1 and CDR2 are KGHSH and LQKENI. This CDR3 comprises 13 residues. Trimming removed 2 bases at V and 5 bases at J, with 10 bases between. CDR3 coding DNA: TGTGCCAGCTCACCAAACTCAGAGGACGAGCAGTACTTC. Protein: CASSPNSEDEQYF. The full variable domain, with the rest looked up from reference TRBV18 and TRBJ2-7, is NAGVMQNPRHLVRRRGQEARLRCSPMKGHSHVYWYRQLPEEGLKFMVYLQKENIIDESGMPKERFSAEFPKEGPSILRIQQVVRGDSAAYFCASSPNSEDEQYFGPGTRLTVT.

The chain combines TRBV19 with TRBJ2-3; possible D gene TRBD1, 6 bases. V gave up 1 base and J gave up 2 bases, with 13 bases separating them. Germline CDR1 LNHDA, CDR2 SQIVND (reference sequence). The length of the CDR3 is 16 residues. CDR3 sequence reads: CASSIGGQRDTDTQYF. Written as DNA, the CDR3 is TGTGCCAGTAGTATAGGCGGACAGAGAGACACAGATACGCAGTATTTT.

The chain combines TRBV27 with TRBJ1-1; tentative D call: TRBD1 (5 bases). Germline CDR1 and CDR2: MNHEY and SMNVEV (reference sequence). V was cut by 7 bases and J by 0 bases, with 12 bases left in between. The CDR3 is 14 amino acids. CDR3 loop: CASTAAGMNTEAFF. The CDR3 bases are TGTGCCAGCACCGCGGCAGGGATGAACACTGAAGCTTTCTTT.

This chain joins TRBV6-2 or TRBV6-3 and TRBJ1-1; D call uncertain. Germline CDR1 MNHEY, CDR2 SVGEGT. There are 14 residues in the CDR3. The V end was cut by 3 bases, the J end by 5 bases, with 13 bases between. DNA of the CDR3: TGTGCCAGCAGTTATGTCACCTTTCGGACTGAAGCTTTCTTT. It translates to CASSYVTFRTEAFF.

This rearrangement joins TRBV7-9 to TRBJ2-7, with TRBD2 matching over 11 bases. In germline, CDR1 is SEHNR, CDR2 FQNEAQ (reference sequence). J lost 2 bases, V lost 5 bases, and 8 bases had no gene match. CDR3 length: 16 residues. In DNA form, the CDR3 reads TGTGCCAGCAGCCCCTTTAGCGGGAGGGTCCCCTACGAGCAGTACTTC. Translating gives CASSPFSGRVPYEQYF.

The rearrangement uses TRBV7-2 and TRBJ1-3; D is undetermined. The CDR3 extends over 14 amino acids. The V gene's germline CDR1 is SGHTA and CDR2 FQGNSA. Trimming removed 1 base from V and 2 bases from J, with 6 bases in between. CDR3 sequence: CASSLGLAGNTIYF. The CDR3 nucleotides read TGTGCCAGCAGCTTAGGCCTGGCTGGAAACACCATATATTTT. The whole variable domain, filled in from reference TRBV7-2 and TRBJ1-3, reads GAGVSQSPSNKVTEKGKDVELRCDPISGHTALYWYRQSLGQGLEFLIYFQGNSAPDKSGLPSDRFSAERTGGSVSTLTIQRTQQEDSAVYLCASSLGLAGNTIYFGEGSWLTVV.

CDR3: CASTPVGGNSYEQYF. DNA of the CDR3: TGTGCCAGTACCCCAGTGGGGGGGAACTCCTACGAGCAGTACTTC. V is TRBV19 and J is TRBJ2-7; 7 bases fit TRBD2. V lost 7 bases and J lost 0; bases outside the gene matches: 9. The germline CDR1 and CDR2 sequences are LNHDA and SQIVND (reference sequence). The CDR3 is 15 amino acids.

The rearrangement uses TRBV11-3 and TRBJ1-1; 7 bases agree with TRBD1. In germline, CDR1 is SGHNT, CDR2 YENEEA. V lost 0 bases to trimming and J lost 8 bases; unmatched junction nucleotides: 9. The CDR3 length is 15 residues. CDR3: CASSLDFNRDSEAFF. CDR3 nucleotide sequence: TGTGCCAGCAGCTTAGATTTCAACCGGGACAGCGAAGCTTTCTTT.

The CDR3 nucleotides are TGTGCCAGCAGGGAACTTTATAGCAATCAGCCCCAGCATTTT. It yields the protein CASRELYSNQPQHF. The chain joins TRBV27 to TRBJ1-5; D gene ambiguous. The V end was cut by 6 bases, the J end by 0 bases, with 9 bases between. Germline V lookup: CDR1 MNHEY, CDR2 SMNVEV (reference sequence). The CDR3 covers 14 residues.

The CDR3 nucleotides read TGCGCCAGCAGCGGGGGACAGGGGATGAACACTGAAGCTTTCTTT. This translates into CASSGGQGMNTEAFF. The chain has TRBV5-1 and TRBJ1-1, with 10 bases matching TRBD1. The CDR3 has 15 residues. The V segment lost 4 bases and the J segment 0 bases; nucleotides outside the gene matches: 3. The V gene's germline CDR1 is SGHRS and CDR2 YFSETQ.

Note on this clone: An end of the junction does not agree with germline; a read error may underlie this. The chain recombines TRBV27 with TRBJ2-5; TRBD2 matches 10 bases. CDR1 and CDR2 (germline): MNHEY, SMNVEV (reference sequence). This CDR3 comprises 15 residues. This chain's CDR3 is CASSISSGSGEAQYF. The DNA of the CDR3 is TGTGCCAGCAGTATATCTAGCGGGAGTGGTGAGGCCCAGTACTTC.

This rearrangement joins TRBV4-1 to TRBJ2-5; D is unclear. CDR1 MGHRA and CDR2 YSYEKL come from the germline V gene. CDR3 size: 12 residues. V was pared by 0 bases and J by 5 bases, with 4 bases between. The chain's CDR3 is CASSQERETQYF. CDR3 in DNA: TGCGCCAGCAGCCAAGAGAGGGAGACCCAGTACTTC.

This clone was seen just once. CDR3 bases: TGTGCCAGTAGTAGGGAAGGCGGGGCACCCCTCCACTTT. Its protein product is CASSREGGAPLHF. The rearrangement joins TRBV19 to TRBJ1-6; D not certain. The CDR3 has 13 amino acids. The ends were cut back, 4 bases at V and 11 bases at J, with 12 bases in the middle. The germline gives CDR1 LNHDA, CDR2 SQIVND (reference sequence).

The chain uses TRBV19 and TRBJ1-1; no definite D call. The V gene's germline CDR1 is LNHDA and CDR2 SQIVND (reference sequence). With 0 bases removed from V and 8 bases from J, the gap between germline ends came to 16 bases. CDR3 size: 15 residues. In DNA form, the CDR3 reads TGTGCCAGTAGTATAGATAGTAGGACGTACAAGGAAGCTTTCTTT. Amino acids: CASSIDSRTYKEAFF. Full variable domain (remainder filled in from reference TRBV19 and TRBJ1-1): DGGITQSPKYLFRKEGQNVTLSCEQNLNHDAMYWYRQDPGQGLRLIYYSQIVNDFQKGDIAEGYSVSREKKESFPLTVTSAQKNPTAFYLCASSIDSRTYKEAFFGQGTRLTVV.

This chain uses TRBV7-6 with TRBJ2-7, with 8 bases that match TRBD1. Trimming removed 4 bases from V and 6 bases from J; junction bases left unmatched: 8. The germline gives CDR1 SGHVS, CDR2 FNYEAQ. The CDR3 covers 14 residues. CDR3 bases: TGTGCCAGCAGCTCAACAGGGGGTATGGGCGAGCAGTACTTC. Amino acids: CASSSTGGMGEQYF.

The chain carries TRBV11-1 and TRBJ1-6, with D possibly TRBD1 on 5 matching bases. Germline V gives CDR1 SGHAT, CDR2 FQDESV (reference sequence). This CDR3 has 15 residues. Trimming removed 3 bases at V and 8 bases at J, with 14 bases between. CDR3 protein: CASSLFSGLDSPLHF. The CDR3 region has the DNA TGTGCCAGCAGCTTGTTTTCGGGACTTGATTCACCCCTCCACTTT.

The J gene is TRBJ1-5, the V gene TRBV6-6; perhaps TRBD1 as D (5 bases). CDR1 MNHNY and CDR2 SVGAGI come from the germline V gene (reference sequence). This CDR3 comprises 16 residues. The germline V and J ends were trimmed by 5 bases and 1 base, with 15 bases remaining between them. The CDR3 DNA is TGTGCCAGCAGTCCCGCAGGGAGGGACAGCAATCAGCCCCAGCATTTT. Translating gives CASSPAGRDSNQPQHF.

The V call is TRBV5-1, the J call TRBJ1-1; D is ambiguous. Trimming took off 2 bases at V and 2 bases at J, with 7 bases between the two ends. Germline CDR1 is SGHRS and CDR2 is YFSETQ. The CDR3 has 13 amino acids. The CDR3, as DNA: TGCGCCAGCAGCTTAGGACTTAACACTGAAGCTTTCTTT. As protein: CASSLGLNTEAFF.

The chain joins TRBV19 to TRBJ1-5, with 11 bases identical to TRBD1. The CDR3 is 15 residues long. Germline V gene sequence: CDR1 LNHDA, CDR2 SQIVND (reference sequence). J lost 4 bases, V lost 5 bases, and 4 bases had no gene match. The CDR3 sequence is CASSGGTGGNQPQHF. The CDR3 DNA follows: TGTGCCAGTAGTGGCGGGACAGGGGGTAATCAGCCCCAGCATTTT.

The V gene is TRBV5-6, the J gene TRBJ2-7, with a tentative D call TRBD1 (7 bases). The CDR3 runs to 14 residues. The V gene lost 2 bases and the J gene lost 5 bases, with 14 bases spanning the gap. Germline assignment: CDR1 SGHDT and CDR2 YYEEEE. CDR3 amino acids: CASSFSGGIHEQYF. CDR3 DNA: TGTGCCAGCAGCTTTTCAGGGGGGATCCACGAGCAGTACTTC.

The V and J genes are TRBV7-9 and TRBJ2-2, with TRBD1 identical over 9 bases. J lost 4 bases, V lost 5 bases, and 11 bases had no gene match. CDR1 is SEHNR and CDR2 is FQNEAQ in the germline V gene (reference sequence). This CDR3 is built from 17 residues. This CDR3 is CASSPGWTGDGTGELFF. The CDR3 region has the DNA TGTGCCAGCAGCCCAGGTTGGACAGGGGACGGCACCGGGGAGCTGTTTTTT.

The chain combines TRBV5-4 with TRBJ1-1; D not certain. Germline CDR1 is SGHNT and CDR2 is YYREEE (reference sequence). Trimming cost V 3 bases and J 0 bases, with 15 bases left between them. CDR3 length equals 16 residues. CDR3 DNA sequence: TGTGCCAGCAGCTCTCGGGCCTCCCCCATGAACACTGAAGCTTTCTTT. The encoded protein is CASSSRASPMNTEAFF.

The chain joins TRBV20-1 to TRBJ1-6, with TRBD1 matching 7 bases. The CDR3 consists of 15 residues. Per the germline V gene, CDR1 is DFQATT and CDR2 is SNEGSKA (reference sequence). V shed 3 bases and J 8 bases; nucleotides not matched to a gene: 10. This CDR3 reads CSASPLPQGDSPLHF. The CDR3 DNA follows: TGCAGTGCTAGTCCCCTACCCCAGGGGGATTCACCCCTCCACTTT.

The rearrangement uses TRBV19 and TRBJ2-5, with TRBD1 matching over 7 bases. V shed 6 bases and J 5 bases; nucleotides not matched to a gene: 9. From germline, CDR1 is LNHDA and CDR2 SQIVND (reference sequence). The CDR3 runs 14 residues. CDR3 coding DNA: TGTGCCAGTAGGGACAGGACGTTCGTCGAGACCCAGTACTTC. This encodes CASRDRTFVETQYF. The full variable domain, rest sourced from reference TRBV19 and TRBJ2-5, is DGGITQSPKYLFRKEGQNVTLSCEQNLNHDAMYWYRQDPGQGLRLIYYSQIVNDFQKGDIAEGYSVSREKKESFPLTVTSAQKNPTAFYLCASRDRTFVETQYFGPGTRLLVL.

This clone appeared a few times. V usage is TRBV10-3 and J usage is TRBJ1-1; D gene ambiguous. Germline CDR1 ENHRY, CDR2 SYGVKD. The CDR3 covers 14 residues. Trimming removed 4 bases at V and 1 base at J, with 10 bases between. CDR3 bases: TGTGCCATCAGTGTCGAGATCAAGAACACTGAAGCTTTCTTT. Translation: CAISVEIKNTEAFF.

CDR3: CASSRDRDRYQPQHF. The CDR3 nucleotides are TGTGCCAGCAGCCGCGACCGGGACAGATATCAGCCCCAGCATTTT. This chain links TRBV7-8 with TRBJ1-5, with 7 nucleotides matching TRBD1. V was pared by 5 bases and J by 5 bases, with 9 bases of the junction left unmatched. This CDR3 contains 15 residues. Germline lookup yields CDR1 SGHVS and CDR2 FQNEAQ.

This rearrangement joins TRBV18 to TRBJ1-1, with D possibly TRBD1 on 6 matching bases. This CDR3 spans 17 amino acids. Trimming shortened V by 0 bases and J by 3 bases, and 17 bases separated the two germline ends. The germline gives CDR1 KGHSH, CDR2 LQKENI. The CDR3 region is CASSPPSGALIHTEAFF. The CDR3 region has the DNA TGTGCCAGCTCACCACCGTCAGGGGCCTTAATCCACACTGAAGCTTTCTTT.

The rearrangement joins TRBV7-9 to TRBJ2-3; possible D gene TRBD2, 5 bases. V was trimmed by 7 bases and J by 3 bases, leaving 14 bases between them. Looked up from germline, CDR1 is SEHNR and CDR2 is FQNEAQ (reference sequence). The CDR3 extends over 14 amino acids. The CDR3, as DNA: TGTGCCAGCACCGCCGGAGGTTTGACAGATACGCAGTATTTT. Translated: CASTAGGLTDTQYF.

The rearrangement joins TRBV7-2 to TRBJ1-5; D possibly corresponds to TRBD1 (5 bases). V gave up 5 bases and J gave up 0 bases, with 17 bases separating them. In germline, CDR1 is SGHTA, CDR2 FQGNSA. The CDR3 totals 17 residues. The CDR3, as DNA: TGTGCCAGCAGCCATTCTAGGGGACGGTATAGCAATCAGCCCCAGCATTTT. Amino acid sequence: CASSHSRGRYSNQPQHF.

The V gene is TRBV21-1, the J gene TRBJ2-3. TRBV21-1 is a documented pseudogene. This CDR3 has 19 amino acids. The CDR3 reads CASSFRAFSGATSTDTQYF. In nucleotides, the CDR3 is TGTGCCAGCAGCTTCCGGGCCTTTTCGGGGGCTACTAGCACAGATACGCAGTATTTT.